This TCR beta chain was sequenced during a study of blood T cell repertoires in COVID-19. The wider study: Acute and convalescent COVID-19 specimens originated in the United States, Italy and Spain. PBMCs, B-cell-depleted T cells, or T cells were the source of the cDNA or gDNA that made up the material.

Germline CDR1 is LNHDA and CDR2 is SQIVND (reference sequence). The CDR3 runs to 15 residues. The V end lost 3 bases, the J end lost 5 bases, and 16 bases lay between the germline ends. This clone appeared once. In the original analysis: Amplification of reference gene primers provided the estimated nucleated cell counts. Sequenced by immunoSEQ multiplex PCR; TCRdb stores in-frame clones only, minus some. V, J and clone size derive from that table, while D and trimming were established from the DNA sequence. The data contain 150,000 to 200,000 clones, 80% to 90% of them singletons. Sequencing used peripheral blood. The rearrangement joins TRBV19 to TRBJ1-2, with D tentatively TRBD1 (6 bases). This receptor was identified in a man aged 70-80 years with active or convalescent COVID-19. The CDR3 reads CASSMGASVSYGYTF. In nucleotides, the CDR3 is TGTGCCAGTAGTATGGGGGCCTCCGTCTCTTATGGCTACACCTTC.